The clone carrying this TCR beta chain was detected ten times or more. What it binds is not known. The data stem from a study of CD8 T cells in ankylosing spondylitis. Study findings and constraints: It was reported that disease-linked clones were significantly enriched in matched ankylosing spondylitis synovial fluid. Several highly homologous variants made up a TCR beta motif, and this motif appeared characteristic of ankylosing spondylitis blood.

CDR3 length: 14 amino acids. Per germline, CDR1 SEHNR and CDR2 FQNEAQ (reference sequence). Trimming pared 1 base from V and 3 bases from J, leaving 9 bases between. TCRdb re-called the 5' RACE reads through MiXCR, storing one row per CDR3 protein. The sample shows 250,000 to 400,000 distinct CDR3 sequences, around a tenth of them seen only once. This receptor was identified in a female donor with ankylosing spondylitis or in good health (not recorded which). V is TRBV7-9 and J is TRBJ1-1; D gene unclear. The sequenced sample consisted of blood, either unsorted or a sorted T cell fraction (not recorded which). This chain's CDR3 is CASSLDGGYTEAFF. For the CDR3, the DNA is TGTGCCAGCAGCTTAGATGGAGGGTACACTGAAGCTTTCTTT.